This record covers a single T cell receptor beta chain. What it binds is not known. Patients were adults with ileal or ileocolonic Crohn's disease needing resection. The data were taken from a study of T cell repertoires in ileal Crohn's disease. Study findings and constraints: Compared with non-smokers, active smokers at surgery showed more clonal expansions.

V lost 6 bases, J lost 0 bases, and 14 bases lay in between. CDR1 and CDR2 (germline): MNHEY, SMNVEV (reference sequence). This CDR3 has 15 amino acids. The method was immunoSEQ multiplex PCR; TCRdb's version includes in-frame clones alone and lacks a portion of them. The sample has around 17,000 clones, around 88% seen once. This chain links TRBV27 with TRBJ1-2; D gene ambiguous. The receptor's source is an adult with Crohn's disease. The material sequenced was ileal tissue. The CDR3 DNA is TGTGCCAGCAGAGAGAAAGCGTGGACTAACTATGGCTACACCTTC. It yields the protein CASREKAWTNYGYTF.